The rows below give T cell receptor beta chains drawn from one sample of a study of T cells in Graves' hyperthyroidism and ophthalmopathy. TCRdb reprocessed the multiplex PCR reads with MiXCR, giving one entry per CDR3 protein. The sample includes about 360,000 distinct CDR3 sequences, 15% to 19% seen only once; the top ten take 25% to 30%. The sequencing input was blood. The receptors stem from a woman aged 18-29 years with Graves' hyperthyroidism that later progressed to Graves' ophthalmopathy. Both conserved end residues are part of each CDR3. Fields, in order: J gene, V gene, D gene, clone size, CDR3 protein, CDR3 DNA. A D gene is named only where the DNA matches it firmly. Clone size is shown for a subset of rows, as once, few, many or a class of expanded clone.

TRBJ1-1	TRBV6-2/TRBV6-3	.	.	CASSYPNSRATEAFF	TGTGCCAGCAGTTACCCTAATAGCAGGGCCACTGAAGCTTTCTTT
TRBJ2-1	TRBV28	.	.	CASSFFEESSYNEQFF	TGTGCCAGCAGCTTTTTTGAGGAGAGCTCCTACAATGAGCAGTTCTTC
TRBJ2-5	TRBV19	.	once	CASSIGRGEETQYF	TGTGCCAGTAGTATCGGTAGGGGAGAAGAGACCCAGTACTTC
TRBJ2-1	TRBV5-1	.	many	CASSLDGGWGNEQFF	TGCGCCAGCAGCTTGGATGGGGGGTGGGGGAATGAGCAGTTCTTC
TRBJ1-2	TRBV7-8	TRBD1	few	CASSARDRGSHGYTF	TGTGCCAGCAGCGCAAGGGACAGGGGCTCCCATGGCTACACCTTC
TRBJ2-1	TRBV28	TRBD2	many	CASSFVLAGAYNEQFF	TGTGCCAGCAGTTTCGTACTAGCGGGAGCCTACAATGAGCAGTTCTTC
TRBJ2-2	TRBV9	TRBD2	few	CASSVSGSPGELFF	TGTGCCAGCAGCGTCAGCGGGAGTCCCGGGGAGCTGTTTTTT
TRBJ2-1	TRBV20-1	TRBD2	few	CSASLSGRAYNEQFF	TGCAGTGCTAGTTTGAGCGGGAGAGCCTACAATGAGCAGTTCTTC
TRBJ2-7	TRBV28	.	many	CASSPVREKDEQYF	TGTGCCAGCAGTCCGGTCCGGGAGAAAGACGAGCAGTACTTC
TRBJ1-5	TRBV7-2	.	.	CASSFYICSADRQLTNQPQHF	.
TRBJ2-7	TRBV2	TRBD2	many	CASSRTSGSNLYEQYF	TGTGCCAGCAGTCGGACTAGCGGGAGTAACCTCTACGAGCAGTACTTC
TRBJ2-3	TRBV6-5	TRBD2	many	CASSYSNSGGDTQYF	TGTGCCAGCAGTTACTCGAATTCGGGGGGTGATACGCAGTATTTT
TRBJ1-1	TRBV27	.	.	CASSLQGKDTEAFF	TGTGCCAGCAGTCTACAGGGTAAAGACACTGAAGCTTTCTTT
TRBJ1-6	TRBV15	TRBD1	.	CATSRPGDRGSPLHF	TGTGCCACCAGCAGACCTGGGGACAGGGGATCACCCCTCCACTTT
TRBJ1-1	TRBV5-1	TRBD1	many	CASSGQGGMNTEAFF	TGCGCCAGCAGCGGACAGGGGGGAATGAACACTGAAGCTTTCTTT
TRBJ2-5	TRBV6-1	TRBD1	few	CASSEEVDRGETQYF	TGTGCCAGCAGTGAAGAGGTGGACAGGGGAGAGACCCAGTACTTC
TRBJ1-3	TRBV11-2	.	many	CASSLPSRGNSGNTIYF	TGTGCCAGCAGCTTGCCAAGCAGGGGTAACTCTGGAAACACCATATATTTT